This T cell receptor beta chain was profiled in a study of blood T cell repertoires in COVID-19. Study context: Acute and convalescent COVID-19 samples came from the United States, Italy and Spain. In each case, the material was cDNA or gDNA derived from T cells, B-cell-depleted T cells, or PBMCs.

Assay used: immunoSEQ multiplex PCR; TCRdb lists only in-frame clones, some missing. The table includes about 220,000 clones, roughly 80% detected once. The CDR3 totals 14 residues. Germline CDR1 reads MNHEY; CDR2 reads SVGAGI. V trimming: 4 bases; J trimming: 3 bases; junction bases outside the gene matches: 5. The clonotype comes from a woman aged 40 to 50 with acute COVID-19. Sequenced material: PBMCs or T cells enriched from blood (not recorded which). The chain couples TRBV6-5 to TRBJ2-7, with TRBD2 matching over 8 bases. The CDR3 DNA sequence: TGTGCCAGCAGTTCGGGGACTAGAGACTACGAGCAGTACTTC. It yields the protein CASSSGTRDYEQYF.